This is a list of T cell receptor beta chains from one sample in a study of CD8+CD57+ T cells in acquired aplastic anemia. TCRdb redid the calling of the reads with MiXCR, one entry per CDR3 protein. Altogether 200,000 to 250,000 distinct CDR3 sequences are present, 55% to 65% being singletons, with the ten largest covering under 60%. Sequenced sample: sorted CD4+, CD8+, or CD8+CD57+ T cells (not recorded which) from PBMCs. Receptor source: a human donor with aplastic anemia. Each CDR3 is given with its conserved first and last residue. The order of the fields is J gene, clone size, D gene, V gene, CDR3 protein, CDR3 DNA. A D gene is named only where the DNA matches it firmly. The size of a clone is reported for some rows only, either as once, few or many, or as a class for expanded clones.

TRBJ2-3 many TRBD2 TRBV6-5 CASSPGLAGGPGTDTQYF TGTGCCAGCAGTCCGGGGCTAGCGGGGGGGCCGGGCACAGATACGCAGTATTTT
TRBJ2-5 . TRBD1 TRBV5-4 CASSPSPGRGLRETQYF TGTGCCAGCAGCCCATCGCCGGGCAGGGGGCTTCGGGAGACCCAGTACTTC
TRBJ1-6 . TRBD1 TRBV19 CASSRGQGGTYNSPLHF TGTGCCAGTAGTCGAGGTCAGGGGGGCACCTATAATTCACCCCTCCACTTT
TRBJ1-1 . TRBD1 TRBV29-1 CSVSYGGTGPMNTEAFF TGCAGCGTATCCTATGGGGGGACAGGGCCCATGAACACCGAAGCTTTCTTT
TRBJ2-1 few . TRBV15 CATSSQVDPGYNEQFF TGTGCCACCAGCAGCCAAGTGGATCCGGGTTACAATGAGCAGTTCTTC
TRBJ1-5 . TRBD1 TRBV10-1 CASSAETGPQNQPQHF TGCGCCAGCAGCGCAGAGACAGGGCCTCAAAATCAGCCCCAGCATTTT
TRBJ1-1 . . TRBV7-3 CASSLHRPEAFF TGTGCCAGCAGCTTACACAGGCCTGAAGCTTTCTTT
TRBJ2-2 once . TRBV24-1 CATSDHPTQGTGELFF TGTGCCACCAGTGATCATCCGACCCAGGGCACCGGGGAGCTGTTTTTT
TRBJ2-2 . . TRBV7-3 CASSLKGLQGTGELFF TGTGCCAGCAGCCTTAAGGGACTGCAAGGAACCGGGGAGCTGTTTTTT
TRBJ2-7 . TRBD1 TRBV9 CASSAGQQYEQYF TGTGCCAGCAGCGCGGGACAGCAGTACGAGCAGTACTTC
TRBJ2-4 . TRBD1 TRBV20-1 CSATGGAGENIQYF TGTAGTGCTACAGGGGGCGCGGGGGAAAACATTCAGTACTTC
TRBJ1-2 few . TRBV12-3/TRBV12-4 CASSLSDYGYTF TGTGCCAGCAGTTTGTCAGACTATGGCTACACCTTC
TRBJ2-1 few . TRBV7-2 CASSLIGDEQFF TGTGCCAGCAGCTTGATAGGGGATGAGCAGTTCTTC
TRBJ2-3 once . TRBV29-1 CSVAQTFADTQYF TGCAGCGTTGCCCAGACTTTCGCAGATACGCAGTATTTT
TRBJ2-1 . . TRBV20-1 CSARGARYNEQFF TGCAGTGCTAGGGGGGCCAGATACAATGAGCAGTTCTTC
TRBJ1-6 . . TRBV25-1 CASTVLNSPLHF TGTGCCAGCACAGTCCTAAATTCACCCCTCCACTTT
TRBJ1-5 . . TRBV25-1 CASGREGVQPQHF TGTGCCAGCGGAAGGGAGGGAGTTCAGCCCCAGCATTTT
TRBJ2-5 few TRBD2 TRBV7-9 CASSLASLGLAKETQYF TGTGCCAGCAGCTTAGCATCCCTGGGACTAGCGAAAGAGACCCAGTACTTT
TRBJ2-1 few . TRBV19 CASSMGGLSYNEQFF TGTGCCAGTAGTATGGGGGGCCTTTCCTACAATGAGCAGTTCTTC
TRBJ1-6 . . TRBV3-1 CASSHTDSASPLHF TGTGCCAGCAGCCATACAGACAGTGCTTCACCCCTCCACTTT
TRBJ2-7 . . TRBV7-9 CASSPDEYEQYF TGTGCCAGCAGCCCAGATGAGTACGAGCAGTACTTC
TRBJ1-2 many . TRBV2 CASSDEGVYGYTF TGTGCCAGCAGTGACGAAGGGGTCTATGGCTACACCTTC
TRBJ1-2 few . TRBV29-1 CSVDSYGYTF TGCAGCGTTGACAGCTATGGCTACACCTTC